This T cell receptor beta chain is from a study of CD8+ T cells in alopecia areata. Indicated treatment: oral pan-JAK inhibitor, 5-10 mg twice daily. This clone showed up just a few times. Antigen unknown. cDNA reverse transcribed from extracted RNA served as the sequencing template. Method: immunoSEQ multiplex PCR; TCRdb's copy keeps in-frame clones and lacks some. Among more than 200,000 clones listed, under 70% were seen once. Germline trimming cut 3 bases from V and 12 bases from J; bases unmatched to any gene: 13. Germline loops: CDR1 ENHRY, CDR2 SYGVKD. This CDR3 comprises 15 residues. The study's findings and limits: Uncertain still, given a single nonresponder, is whether baseline CD8+ expansion links to response.

Sequenced material: CD4+ T cells sorted from blood, taken at week 4, from a patient treated with tofacitinib. This TCR was recovered from a human donor with alopecia areata. This chain joins TRBV10-3 and TRBJ2-1, with 8 bases matching TRBD1. CDR3 sequence: CAISDTEGQVTGQFF. In DNA form, the CDR3 reads TGTGCCATCAGTGACACCGAGGGACAGGTCACGGGGCAGTTCTTC.